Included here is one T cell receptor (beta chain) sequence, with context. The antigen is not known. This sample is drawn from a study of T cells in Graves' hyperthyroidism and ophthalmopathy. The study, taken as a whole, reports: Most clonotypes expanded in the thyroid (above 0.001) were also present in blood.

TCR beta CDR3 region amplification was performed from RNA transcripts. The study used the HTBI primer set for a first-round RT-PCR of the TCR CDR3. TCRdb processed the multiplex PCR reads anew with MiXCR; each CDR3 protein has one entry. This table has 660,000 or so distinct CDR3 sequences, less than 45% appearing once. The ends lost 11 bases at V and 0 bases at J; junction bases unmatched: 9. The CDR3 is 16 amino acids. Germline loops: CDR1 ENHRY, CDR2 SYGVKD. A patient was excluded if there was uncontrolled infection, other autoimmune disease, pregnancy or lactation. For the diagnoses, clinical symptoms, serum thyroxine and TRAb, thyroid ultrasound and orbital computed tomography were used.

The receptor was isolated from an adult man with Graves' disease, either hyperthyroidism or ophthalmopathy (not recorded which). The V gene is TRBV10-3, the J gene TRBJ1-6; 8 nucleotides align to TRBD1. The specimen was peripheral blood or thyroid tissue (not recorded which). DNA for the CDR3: TGTGCCTCGCACCGGGACAGGAGCTCCTATAATTCACCCCTCCACTTT. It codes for CASHRDRSSYNSPLHF.